This T cell receptor (beta chain) was recorded in a study of blood T cells in healthy people across ages. As for the study in general: T cells yielded about one barcoded beta molecule per two cells through template switching. The study's findings and limits: Researchers said unsorted PBMCs prevented a conclusive naive versus antigen-experienced comparison. Per-million-T-cell TCR beta diversity fell roughly linearly with age.

Regarding this clonotype: Antigen: not known.

Primed by a sample-barcoded 5' primer and a J-beta primer mix, a second PCR proceeded for roughly 7 to 12 cycles. A minimum of 2.5 million CDR3-containing paired-end reads was obtained for each sample. TCRdb re-called the 5' RACE reads with MiXCR, one entry per CDR3 protein. Among around 1.5 million distinct CDR3 sequences listed, about 35% were seen once. This TCR was recovered from a woman younger than 45 in good health. Sequences were obtained from blood.

CDR3 loop: CASSPGQGAYQETQYF. The CDR3 region has the DNA TGCGCCAGCAGCCCGGGACAGGGGGCTTATCAAGAGACCCAGTACTTC. This chain links TRBV5-1 with TRBJ2-5; 12 bases map to TRBD1. The germline CDR1 and CDR2 sequences are SGHRS and YFSETQ. Unmatched junction bases numbered 6, after V lost 4 bases and J lost 2 bases. The CDR3 has 16 residues.